This T cell receptor (beta chain) was retrieved from a study of molecular identifiers for immune sequencing clone quantification. About the study: Replicate RNA from approximately 20,000 or 98,000 naive CD8 T cells formed five aliquots; four were sequenced. Notes on the study in general: Investigators reportedly could detect spiked Jurkat TCR RNA from one cell among about a million naive cells. Effector cells had over 99% of their molecules in clones above 20 RNA copies, while naive cells had under 1%.

V was clipped by 2 bases and J by 5 bases, with 21 bases between them. This CDR3 contains 18 residues. The germline V gene encodes CDR1 MNHEY and CDR2 SVGAGI. This clonotype was seen ten or more times. Its target is not known. One entry per CDR3 protein results from TCRdb running MiXCR on the PCR reads. The sample includes about 40,000 distinct CDR3 sequences, roughly 18% of them seen just once. This receptor was obtained from a human donor in good health. Some libraries in this study had Jurkat cell RNA spiked in. The sequencing sample was made of naive CD8+ T cells from blood, with Jurkat cell RNA spiked in. Subset defined: FACS-sorted CD8+CD4-CCR7+CD45RA+ naive T cells. The gene calls are TRBV6-5 and TRBJ2-2; D tentatively fits TRBD1 or TRBD2 (5 bases each). The CDR3 here is CASSYGTWAGSHTGELFF. The CDR3 nucleotides read TGTGCCAGCAGTTACGGAACATGGGCAGGGAGCCATACCGGGGAGCTGTTTTTT.